This entry concerns a single T cell receptor beta chain. Its antigen is undetermined. The sample comes from a study of T cell responses to AZD1222 COVID-19 vaccine. At the level of the study: Second doses that came at about 4 or about 12 weeks were put together.

Notes on the study in general: Close to half of spike-specific TCRs reportedly recognize unmutated variant regions. Baseline testing showed seropositivity in only 6 or 7 AZD1222 recipients.

Clones were sequenced by immunoSEQ multiplex PCR, and TCRdb holds only the in-frame ones, with some missing. Of approximately 190,000 clones in the sample, 80% to 95% were seen once. Trimming removed 2 bases at V and 1 base at J, with 12 bases between. This CDR3 region has 16 residues. The germline V gene has CDR1 SGHDT and CDR2 YYEEEE. The sequencing used peripheral blood, collected on day 0 of AZD1222 vaccination. The sequence derives from an adult in good health. The V call is TRBV5-6, the J call TRBJ2-2; D might be TRBD1 (7 bases). CDR3 sequence reads: CASSFGGGQNTGELFF. The CDR3 DNA reads as TGTGCCAGCAGCTTTGGAGGGGGCCAGAACACCGGGGAGCTGTTTTTT.